The TCR beta chain under discussion was sequenced for a study of blood T cell repertoires in COVID-19. Overall study: Researchers got acute and convalescent COVID-19 samples from the United States, Italy and Spain. T cells, B-cell-depleted T cells, or PBMCs provided the cDNA or gDNA that served as material.

TCRdb keeps only in-frame clones here, not all; method: immunoSEQ multiplex PCR. In the table there are under 200,000 clones, around 79% of which are singletons. Comments on this clone: Other DNA sequences in the sample encode the same CDR3.

In Seattle, patients joined the study during active infection and were tracked longitudinally. This CDR3 has 13 residues. Trimming left V 6 bases short and J 5 bases short, with 11 bases between. The germline V gene has CDR1 KGHSH and CDR2 LQKENI. This clonotype originated in a woman aged 35 to 49 with COVID-19, enrolled during active disease. This chain uses TRBV18 with TRBJ1-5, with D possibly TRBD1 on 5 matching bases. The specimen was peripheral blood. This CDR3 is CASSPDSHQPQHF. DNA of the CDR3: TGTGCCAGCTCCCCCGACAGCCATCAGCCCCAGCATTTT. The whole variable domain, filled in from reference TRBV18 and TRBJ1-5, reads NAGVMQNPRHLVRRRGQEARLRCSPMKGHSHVYWYRQLPEEGLKFMVYLQKENIIDESGMPKERFSAEFPKEGPSILRIQQVVRGDSAAYFCASSPDSHQPQHFGDGTRLSIL.